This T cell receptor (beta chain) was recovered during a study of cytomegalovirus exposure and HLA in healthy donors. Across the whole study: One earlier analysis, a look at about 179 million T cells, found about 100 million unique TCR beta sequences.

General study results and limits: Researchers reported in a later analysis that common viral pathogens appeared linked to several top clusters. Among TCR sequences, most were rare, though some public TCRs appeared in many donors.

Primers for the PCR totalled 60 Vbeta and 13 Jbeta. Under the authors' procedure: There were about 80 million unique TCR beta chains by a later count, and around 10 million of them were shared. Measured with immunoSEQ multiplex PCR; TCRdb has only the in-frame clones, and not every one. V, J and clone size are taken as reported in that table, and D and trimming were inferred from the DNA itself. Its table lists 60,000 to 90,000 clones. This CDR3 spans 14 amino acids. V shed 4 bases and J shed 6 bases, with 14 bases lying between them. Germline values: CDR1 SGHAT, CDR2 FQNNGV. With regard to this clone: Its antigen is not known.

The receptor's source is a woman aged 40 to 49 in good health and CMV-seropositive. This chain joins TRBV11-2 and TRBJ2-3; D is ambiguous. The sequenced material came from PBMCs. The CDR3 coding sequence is TGTGCCAGCAGCTCAAGCCGGAGCAGTGATACGCAGTATTTT. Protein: CASSSSRSSDTQYF.